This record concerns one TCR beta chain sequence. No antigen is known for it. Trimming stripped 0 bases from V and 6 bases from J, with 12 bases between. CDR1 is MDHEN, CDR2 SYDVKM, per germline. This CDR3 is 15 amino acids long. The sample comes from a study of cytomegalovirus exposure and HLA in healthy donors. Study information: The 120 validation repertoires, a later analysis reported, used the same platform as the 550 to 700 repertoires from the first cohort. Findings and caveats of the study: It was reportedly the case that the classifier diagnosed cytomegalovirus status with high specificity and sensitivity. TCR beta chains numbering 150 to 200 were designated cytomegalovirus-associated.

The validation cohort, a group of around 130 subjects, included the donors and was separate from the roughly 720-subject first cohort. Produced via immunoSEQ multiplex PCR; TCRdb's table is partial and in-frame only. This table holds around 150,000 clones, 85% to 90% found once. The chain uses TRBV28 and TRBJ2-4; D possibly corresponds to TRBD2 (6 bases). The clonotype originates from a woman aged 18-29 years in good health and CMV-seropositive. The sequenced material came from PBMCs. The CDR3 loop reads CASSLWDLGGNIQYF. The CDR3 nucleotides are TGTGCCAGCAGTTTATGGGACCTCGGGGGAAACATTCAGTACTTC.